The 18 T cell receptor beta chains listed next were all sequenced from one sample in a study of technical replicates of blood from a few donors. Sequenced by immunoSEQ multiplex PCR; TCRdb stores in-frame clones only, minus some. The top ten hold roughly 0.27% of the sample, which has about 83,000 clones, about 90% seen once. The specimen sequenced was T cells isolated from PBMCs. These TCRs come from a human donor in good health.

The rearrangement joins TRBV4-2 to TRBJ1-4; no clear D gene. The CDR3 extends over 17 amino acids. V was cut by 1 base and J by 8 bases, with 20 bases left in between. Germline assignment: CDR1 LGHNA and CDR2 YNFKEQ. The CDR3 nucleotides read TGTGCCAGCAGCCAAGGGAGCGTCCTTCTCCAAGGCGAAAAACTGTTTTTT. It specifies CASSQGSVLLQGEKLFF.

The rearrangement uses TRBV6-5 and TRBJ2-7; D gene unclear. Trimming shortened V by 6 bases and J by 3 bases, and 15 bases separated the two germline ends. The CDR3 is 14 amino acids. Germline CDR1 reads MNHEY; CDR2 reads SVGAGI. The CDR3 spells CASRPWSTHYEQYF. CDR3 nucleotides: TGTGCCAGCAGGCCTTGGAGTACCCACTACGAGCAGTACTTC.

Only one count was recorded for this clone. This chain joins TRBV7-2 and TRBJ1-3, with TRBD1 matching 7 bases. Germline V gene lookup returns CDR1 SGHTA and CDR2 FQGNSA. The CDR3 is 16 amino acids. Trimming at V came to 5 bases and at J to 4 bases, leaving 11 bases not matched to a gene. Here the CDR3 reads CASSPHEGAGGNTIYF. The CDR3, as DNA: TGTGCCAGCAGCCCCCACGAGGGGGCGGGAGGAAACACCATATATTTT.

V and J are TRBV6-5 and TRBJ2-7, with 12 bases lining up with TRBD2. The germline V gene has CDR1 MNHEY and CDR2 SVGAGI. Losses at the gene ends were 3 bases for V and 4 bases for J; bases not matched to a gene: 4. CDR3 length: 15 amino acids. The CDR3 nucleotides are TGTGCCAGCAGTTATTTACTAGCGGGGGGTTACGAGCAGTACTTC. The encoded protein is CASSYLLAGGYEQYF.

J is TRBJ1-1 and V is TRBV15, with TRBD1 as a possible D gene (5 bases). Between the trimmed V and J ends, which lost 0 bases and 4 bases, there was a span of 18 bases. This CDR3 is 17 amino acids long. Germline-derived CDR1 and CDR2 are LNHNV and YYDKDF (reference sequence). CDR3 bases: TGTGCCACCAGCAGAGAGGCGGGGGGTCAAATTTCCACTGAAGCTTTCTTT. This encodes CATSREAGGQISTEAFF.

This chain connects TRBV28 to TRBJ1-3, with unresolved D. There are 13 residues in the CDR3. Germline CDR1 MDHEN, CDR2 SYDVKM. V dropped 5 bases and J dropped 5 bases, with 10 bases sitting between them. CDR3 in amino acids: CASSKIGRNTIYF. CDR3 in DNA: TGTGCCAGCAGTAAGATCGGTAGAAACACCATATATTTT.

This clone was seen a few times. The rearrangement joins TRBV5-1 to TRBJ1-1; D remains unclear. Trimming removed 4 bases at V and 5 bases at J, with 18 bases between. This CDR3 spans 15 amino acids. CDR1 is SGHRS, CDR2 YFSETQ, per germline. The CDR3 DNA follows: TGCGCCAGCAGCGCAACGGGTCTCCGGGATACTGAAGCTTTCTTT. Its translation: CASSATGLRDTEAFF.

The rearrangement links TRBV7-9 to TRBJ2-7; D remains ambiguous. Germline CDR1 reads SEHNR; CDR2 reads FQNEAQ (reference sequence). The ends were cut back, 6 bases at V and 0 bases at J, with 9 bases in the middle. The CDR3 totals 13 residues. The CDR3: CASSRLGSYEQYF. The CDR3 DNA reads as TGTGCCAGCAGTCGTCTCGGCTCCTACGAGCAGTACTTC.

The V and J genes are TRBV28 and TRBJ2-2; 8 nucleotides agree with TRBD2. The CDR3 covers 14 residues. CDR1 and CDR2 from the germline V gene are MDHEN and SYDVKM. V shed 6 bases, J shed 3 bases, and the junction held 3 bases outside the gene matches. The CDR3 DNA is TGTGCCAGCAGCTGGCGGGAGGACACCGGGGAGCTGTTTTTT. Its protein product is CASSWREDTGELFF.

The chain links TRBV5-5 to TRBJ2-7; D is unclear. The CDR3 runs 17 residues. V gave up 2 bases and J gave up 0 bases, with 18 bases separating them. Germline lookup yields CDR1 SGHKS and CDR2 YYEKEE (reference sequence). The CDR3 coding sequence is TGTGCCAGCAGCTTAGGTATAGACTTCCTGAGCTCCTACGAGCAGTACTTC. Translated: CASSLGIDFLSSYEQYF.

This chain connects TRBV7-9 to TRBJ2-5; D is ambiguous. Germline-derived CDR1 and CDR2 are SEHNR and FQNEAQ (reference sequence). V lost 7 bases to trimming and J lost 5 bases, with 17 bases between them. This CDR3 is built from 14 residues. The CDR3 spells CASTINLPEETQYF. DNA for the CDR3: TGTGCCAGCACCATAAACCTCCCCGAGGAGACCCAGTACTTC.

This chain connects TRBV11-2 to TRBJ2-3, with a possible D match to TRBD1 (6 bases). Germline loops: CDR1 SGHAT, CDR2 FQNNGV. Trimming stripped 2 bases from V and 1 base from J, with 19 bases between. The CDR3 has 18 residues. The CDR3 loop reads CASSLRGQRLVGTDTQYF. The CDR3 region has the DNA TGTGCCAGCAGCTTAAGAGGACAGCGGCTGGTGGGCACAGATACGCAGTATTTT.

V gene TRBV4-2 combines with J gene TRBJ2-1, with 9 positions matching TRBD2. Germline V gene data show CDR1 as LGHNA and CDR2 as YNFKEQ. V shed 8 bases and J 6 bases; nucleotides not matched to a gene: 11. The CDR3 is 15 amino acids. The CDR3 DNA is TGTGCCAGCGCCCCTGCGGGGGGGCGGAGCAATGAGCAGTTCTTC. Its protein is CASAPAGGRSNEQFF.

This sequence joins TRBV28 and TRBJ2-7, with 7 bases fitting TRBD1. There are 16 residues in the CDR3. The V gene end was trimmed by 5 bases and the J gene end by 3 bases; junction bases not matched to a gene: 13. Looked up from germline, CDR1 is MDHEN and CDR2 is SYDVKM. The DNA of the CDR3 is TGTGCCAGCAGTCTGTTAGGGGGCGGACATGACTACGAGCAGTACTTC. Encoded protein: CASSLLGGGHDYEQYF. The full variable domain, in which reference TRBV28 and TRBJ2-7 provide the parts outside the CDR3, is DVKVTQSSRYLVKRTGEKVFLECVQDMDHENMFWYRQDPGLGLRLIYFSYDVKMKEKGDIPEGYSVSREKKERFSLILESASTNQTSMYLCASSLLGGGHDYEQYFGPGTRLTVT.

This chain connects TRBV2 to TRBJ2-2; D may be TRBD2 (6 bases). CDR3 length: 16 amino acids. V was cut by 8 bases and J by 1 base, with 17 bases left in between. Germline V gene sequence: CDR1 SNHLY, CDR2 FYNNEI. CDR3 protein: CASLPGGSGNTGELFF. The CDR3 nucleotides are TGTGCCAGCCTCCCCGGGGGTAGCGGGAACACCGGGGAGCTGTTTTTT.

The V call is TRBV29-1, the J call TRBJ1-1, with D unresolved. The ends were cut back, 4 bases at V and 4 bases at J, with 10 bases in the middle. CDR3 length: 12 residues. Germline CDR1 and CDR2: SQVTM and ANQGSEA. The CDR3 spells CSVGPQSTEAFF. CDR3 nucleotides: TGCAGCGTTGGGCCCCAGTCCACTGAAGCTTTCTTT. Full variable domain (rest looked up from reference TRBV29-1 and TRBJ1-1): SAVISQKPSRDICQRGTSLTIQCQVDSQVTMMFWYRQQPGQSLTLIATANQGSEATYESGFVIDKFPISRPNLTFSTLTVSNMSPEDSSIYLCSVGPQSTEAFFGQGTRLTVV.

The CDR3 DNA sequence: TGTGCCAGCAGACAGTACAGGGAGAACACCGGGGAGCTGTTTTTT. As protein: CASRQYRENTGELFF. The V and J genes are TRBV5-8 and TRBJ2-2; TRBD1 might be the D (6 bases). Deletions cut 5 bases from V and 1 base from J, with 12 bases between. The CDR3 runs to 15 residues. CDR1 SGHTS and CDR2 YDEGEE come from the germline V gene.

The V and J genes are TRBV15 and TRBJ1-1; D is uncertain. Germline V gene data show CDR1 as LNHNV and CDR2 as YYDKDF (reference sequence). The V and J ends lost 0 bases and 3 bases respectively, with 8 bases between them. This CDR3 spans 14 amino acids. CDR3 in DNA: TGTGCCACCAGCAGAGAAAGGAGTCACACTGAAGCTTTCTTT. Translation: CATSRERSHTEAFF.